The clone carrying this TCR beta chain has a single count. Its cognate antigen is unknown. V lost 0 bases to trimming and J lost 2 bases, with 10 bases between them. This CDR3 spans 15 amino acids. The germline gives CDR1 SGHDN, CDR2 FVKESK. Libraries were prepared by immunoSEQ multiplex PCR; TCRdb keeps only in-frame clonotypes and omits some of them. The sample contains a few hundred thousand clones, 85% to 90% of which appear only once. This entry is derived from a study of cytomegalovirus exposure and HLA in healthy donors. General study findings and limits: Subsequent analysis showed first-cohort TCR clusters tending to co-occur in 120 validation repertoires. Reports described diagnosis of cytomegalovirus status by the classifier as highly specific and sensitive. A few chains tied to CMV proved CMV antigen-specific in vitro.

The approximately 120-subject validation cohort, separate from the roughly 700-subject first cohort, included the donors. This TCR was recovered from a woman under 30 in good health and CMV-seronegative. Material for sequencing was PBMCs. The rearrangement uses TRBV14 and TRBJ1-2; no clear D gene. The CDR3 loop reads CASSQDLAGNYGYTF. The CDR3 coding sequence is TGTGCCAGCAGCCAAGATCTGGCGGGAAACTATGGCTACACCTTC.